The rows below give T cell receptor beta chains drawn from one sample of a study of vaccination and CD4 T cells after COVID-19. Each CDR3 protein gets one entry after TCRdb re-called the PCR reads with MiXCR. The data hold some 13,000 distinct CDR3 sequences, with about a third observed a single time. No antigens are known for them. Sequencing was carried out using CD4+ T cells from blood, cultured in vitro. All receptors derive from a human donor who had recovered from COVID-19. CDR3s include the opening cysteine and the closing phenylalanine or tryptophan. D genes are given only for firm matches. Clone size is given for some rows only: seen once, a few or many times, or a class if the clone is expanded.

j_call: TRBJ2-2
d_call: -
v_call: TRBV4-1
clone_size: -
cdr3_nt: TGCGCCAGCAGCCAAGATAGTTTCTCCGCTAACGGGGAGCTGTTTTTT
cdr3_aa: CASSQDSFSANGELFF

j_call: TRBJ2-7
d_call: TRBD1
v_call: TRBV15
clone_size: few
cdr3_nt: TGTGCCACCAGCGGAGGACAGGAGTTCGACGAGCAGTACTTC
cdr3_aa: CATSGGQEFDEQYF

j_call: TRBJ2-3
d_call: -
v_call: TRBV4-3
clone_size: -
cdr3_nt: TGCGCCAGCAGCCAAGATCGGATCACAGATACGCAGTATTTT
cdr3_aa: CASSQDRITDTQYF

j_call: TRBJ1-4
d_call: TRBD1
v_call: TRBV2
clone_size: medium-sized
cdr3_nt: TGTGCCGGGAGGGACAGATTGGGAAAACTGTTTTTT
cdr3_aa: CAGRDRLGKLFF

j_call: TRBJ2-2
d_call: -
v_call: TRBV18
clone_size: few
cdr3_nt: TGTGCCAGCTCACCACCGGGGAGCACCGGGGAGCTGTTTTTT
cdr3_aa: CASSPPGSTGELFF

j_call: TRBJ2-5
d_call: TRBD2
v_call: TRBV7-6
clone_size: -
cdr3_nt: TGTGCCAGCAGCTTACTCCCACTAGCGTCGGGGGAGACCCAGTACTTC
cdr3_aa: CASSLLPLASGETQYF

j_call: TRBJ2-6
d_call: TRBD1
v_call: TRBV18
clone_size: -
cdr3_nt: TGTGCCAGCTCACCGACAGGGGGAGGTCTTGGGGCCAACGTCCTGACTTTC
cdr3_aa: CASSPTGGGLGANVLTF

j_call: TRBJ2-3
d_call: TRBD2
v_call: TRBV11-1
clone_size: -
cdr3_nt: TGTGCCAGCAGCTCCGGGACTAGCGGACCCACAGATACGCAGTATTTT
cdr3_aa: CASSSGTSGPTDTQYF

j_call: TRBJ2-3
d_call: TRBD1
v_call: TRBV7-2
clone_size: -
cdr3_nt: TGTGCCAGCAGCCTTGACAGGGTGGGTGCAGATACGCAGTATTTT
cdr3_aa: CASSLDRVGADTQYF

j_call: TRBJ2-7
d_call: -
v_call: TRBV28
clone_size: -
cdr3_nt: TGTGCCAGCAGTTCCCAGGGACGTCCCCCCTACGAGCAGTACTTC
cdr3_aa: CASSSQGRPPYEQYF

j_call: TRBJ2-7
d_call: -
v_call: TRBV7-2
clone_size: few
cdr3_nt: TGTGCCAGCAGTGGGAAGATGGCGGGTTGGAATTACGAGCAGTACTTC
cdr3_aa: CASSGKMAGWNYEQYF

j_call: TRBJ2-3
d_call: -
v_call: TRBV27
clone_size: few
cdr3_nt: TGTGCCAGCAGTTTACCAGCTGATTACCGAGATACGCAGTATTTT
cdr3_aa: CASSLPADYRDTQYF

j_call: TRBJ1-3
d_call: TRBD1
v_call: TRBV7-3
clone_size: few
cdr3_nt: TGTGCCAGCAGCTTGGACAGGGACAACACCATATATTTT
cdr3_aa: CASSLDRDNTIYF

j_call: TRBJ2-5
d_call: -
v_call: TRBV6-5
clone_size: medium-sized
cdr3_nt: TGTGCCAGCAGTTACGGTGGGGGGGCAGAGGGCATCAGGACAGGAGAGACCCAGTACTTC
cdr3_aa: CASSYGGGAEGIRTGETQYF

j_call: TRBJ2-7
d_call: -
v_call: TRBV20-1
clone_size: -
cdr3_nt: TGCAGTGCCCCTAGGGGCCTGGGGACCTACGAGCAGTACTTC
cdr3_aa: CSAPRGLGTYEQYF

j_call: TRBJ2-3
d_call: -
v_call: TRBV18
clone_size: -
cdr3_nt: TGTGCCAGCTCACCACGCCAGACCACAGATACGCAGTATTTT
cdr3_aa: CASSPRQTTDTQYF

j_call: TRBJ1-1
d_call: -
v_call: TRBV6-5
clone_size: -
cdr3_nt: TGTGTCAGCAGTTACATCAGCGGCACTGAAGCTTTCTTT
cdr3_aa: CVSSYISGTEAFF

j_call: TRBJ1-2
d_call: -
v_call: TRBV18
clone_size: -
cdr3_nt: TGTGCCAGCTCAGAGGACAGAAACTATGGCTACACCTTC
cdr3_aa: CASSEDRNYGYTF

j_call: TRBJ1-1
d_call: -
v_call: TRBV6-1
clone_size: few
cdr3_nt: TGTGCCAGCAGCCCAGGATTAGTGGCTTTCTTT
cdr3_aa: CASSPGLVAFF

j_call: TRBJ2-3
d_call: -
v_call: TRBV30
clone_size: -
cdr3_nt: TGTGCCTGGAGGCCCGGCACAGATACGCAGTATTTT
cdr3_aa: CAWRPGTDTQYF

j_call: TRBJ2-7
d_call: -
v_call: TRBV20-1
clone_size: -
cdr3_nt: TGCAGTGCTCAACTATCCGGGTACGAGCAGTACTTC
cdr3_aa: CSAQLSGYEQYF

j_call: TRBJ2-1
d_call: -
v_call: TRBV29-1
clone_size: -
cdr3_nt: TGCAGCGTTTCTTTTAACAGGCACAATGAGCAGTTCTTC
cdr3_aa: CSVSFNRHNEQFF

j_call: TRBJ2-5
d_call: -
v_call: TRBV4-1
clone_size: few
cdr3_nt: TGCGCCAGCAGCCAAGATTTCGAGACCCAGTACTTC
cdr3_aa: CASSQDFETQYF

j_call: TRBJ2-1
d_call: TRBD2
v_call: TRBV6-2/TRBV6-3
clone_size: few
cdr3_nt: TGTGCCAGCACCTTTAGCGGGAGACGGGGTGAGCAGTTCTTC
cdr3_aa: CASTFSGRRGEQFF

j_call: TRBJ1-1
d_call: -
v_call: TRBV7-6
clone_size: medium-sized
cdr3_nt: TGTGCCAGCAGAAATGGGAACACTGAAGCTTTCTTT
cdr3_aa: CASRNGNTEAFF

j_call: TRBJ2-3
d_call: TRBD2
v_call: TRBV7-2
clone_size: few
cdr3_nt: TGTGCCAGCAGCCCACAGCGGGGGTGGGGTACGCAGTATTTT
cdr3_aa: CASSPQRGWGTQYF

j_call: TRBJ2-1
d_call: -
v_call: TRBV28
clone_size: few
cdr3_nt: TGTGCCAGCAGATTAGAGCGGATCTACAATGAGCAGTTCTTC
cdr3_aa: CASRLERIYNEQFF

j_call: TRBJ2-6
d_call: -
v_call: TRBV28
clone_size: medium-sized
cdr3_nt: TGTGCCAGCAACCAACAGCCCAGCATCTCTGGGGCCAACGTCCTGACTTTC
cdr3_aa: CASNQQPSISGANVLTF

j_call: TRBJ2-7
d_call: -
v_call: TRBV20-1
clone_size: few
cdr3_nt: TGCAGTGCTAGTCTCGTATACGAGCAGTACTTC
cdr3_aa: CSASLVYEQYF

j_call: TRBJ2-7
d_call: TRBD1
v_call: TRBV6-2/TRBV6-3
clone_size: -
cdr3_nt: TGTGCCAGCAGTTCACAGGGACAGGGGCGAACCTACGAGCAGTACTTC
cdr3_aa: CASSSQGQGRTYEQYF

j_call: TRBJ2-1
d_call: TRBD2
v_call: TRBV20-1
clone_size: -
cdr3_nt: TGCAGTGCTAGAGATTTAAGCGGGAGGGCTAATGAGCAGTTCTTC
cdr3_aa: CSARDLSGRANEQFF

j_call: TRBJ1-5
d_call: -
v_call: TRBV6-2/TRBV6-3
clone_size: medium-sized
cdr3_nt: TGTGCCAGCAGTTACTCGACAGACACTCAGCCCCAGCATTTT
cdr3_aa: CASSYSTDTQPQHF

j_call: TRBJ2-6
d_call: -
v_call: TRBV29-1
clone_size: -
cdr3_nt: TGCAGCGTTGACGAGGGTACAGGGGCCAACGTCCTGACTTTC
cdr3_aa: CSVDEGTGANVLTF

j_call: TRBJ2-5
d_call: -
v_call: TRBV12-3/TRBV12-4
clone_size: -
cdr3_nt: TGTGCCAGCAGTTGGGGGCCAGCCTCGGGGGAGACCCAGTACTTC
cdr3_aa: CASSWGPASGETQYF

j_call: TRBJ2-7
d_call: TRBD2
v_call: TRBV20-1
clone_size: -
cdr3_nt: TGCAGTGCTAGACCCCGGGACTACCTCTTC
cdr3_aa: CSARPRDYLF

j_call: TRBJ2-7
d_call: TRBD2
v_call: TRBV20-1
clone_size: -
cdr3_nt: TGCAGTGCTAGCGGGAGGATGGGACCGAGCTACGAGCAGTACTTC
cdr3_aa: CSASGRMGPSYEQYF

j_call: TRBJ2-2
d_call: -
v_call: TRBV15
clone_size: -
cdr3_nt: TGTGCCACCAGCATCGGGGGTTGGGACACCGGGGAGCTGTTTTTT
cdr3_aa: CATSIGGWDTGELFF

j_call: TRBJ2-1
d_call: -
v_call: TRBV20-1
clone_size: -
cdr3_nt: TGCAGTGCGGGAGAGATAGGGCGGATTGAGCAGTTCTTC
cdr3_aa: CSAGEIGRIEQFF

j_call: TRBJ2-5
d_call: -
v_call: TRBV2
clone_size: -
cdr3_nt: TGTGCCAGCAGTGACGTACAGGGTTTGTCCCAAGAGACCCAGTACTTC
cdr3_aa: CASSDVQGLSQETQYF

j_call: TRBJ2-2
d_call: -
v_call: TRBV20-1
clone_size: few
cdr3_nt: TGCAGTGCTGTTGACAGGCAGAACACCGGGGAGCTGTTTTTT
cdr3_aa: CSAVDRQNTGELFF

j_call: TRBJ2-5
d_call: -
v_call: TRBV27
clone_size: -
cdr3_nt: TGTGCCAGCAGCCAAGGGTCGGTCTCCAGGGAGACCCAGTACTTC
cdr3_aa: CASSQGSVSRETQYF

j_call: TRBJ2-1
d_call: -
v_call: TRBV5-4
clone_size: few
cdr3_nt: TGTGCCAGCAGCAGGGGAGAGGTATACAATGAGCAGTTCTTC
cdr3_aa: CASSRGEVYNEQFF

j_call: TRBJ2-7
d_call: -
v_call: TRBV5-6
clone_size: -
cdr3_nt: TGTGCCAGCAGCTTTAATAGGTGGGACGAGCAGTACTTC
cdr3_aa: CASSFNRWDEQYF

j_call: TRBJ1-4
d_call: -
v_call: TRBV30
clone_size: -
cdr3_nt: TGTGCCTGGACTCCAGGGTGGGCTGAAAAACTGTTTTTT
cdr3_aa: CAWTPGWAEKLFF

j_call: TRBJ2-5
d_call: TRBD2
v_call: TRBV7-2
clone_size: -
cdr3_nt: TGTGCCAGCAGCCGCTCCGGGACTAGTGGCGAGACCCAGTACTTC
cdr3_aa: CASSRSGTSGETQYF

j_call: TRBJ2-2
d_call: TRBD2
v_call: TRBV24-1
clone_size: -
cdr3_nt: TGTGCCACCAGTGATCGGACTAGGGGAAACACCGGGGAGCTGTTTTTT
cdr3_aa: CATSDRTRGNTGELFF

j_call: TRBJ2-7
d_call: TRBD1
v_call: TRBV28
clone_size: -
cdr3_nt: TGTGCCAGCAGCCCAATTGGACAGGGTAAAACCTACGAGCAGTACTTC
cdr3_aa: CASSPIGQGKTYEQYF

j_call: TRBJ1-4
d_call: TRBD1
v_call: TRBV6-1
clone_size: -
cdr3_nt: TGTGCCAGCAGGGGAACAGGGGAGACTAATGAAAAACTGTTTTTT
cdr3_aa: CASRGTGETNEKLFF

j_call: TRBJ2-3
d_call: -
v_call: TRBV7-2
clone_size: -
cdr3_nt: TGTGCCAGCACCTTGGGTAGGGAGAGCTATACGCAGTATTTT
cdr3_aa: CASTLGRESYTQYF

j_call: TRBJ2-1
d_call: TRBD1
v_call: TRBV10-3
clone_size: -
cdr3_nt: TGTGCCATCAGTGAAGGGCAGGGGGCACTACGCTCCTACAATGAGCAGTTCTTC
cdr3_aa: CAISEGQGALRSYNEQFF

j_call: TRBJ1-2
d_call: -
v_call: TRBV11-2
clone_size: -
cdr3_nt: TGTGCCAGCAGCCGGGGACGGTCTAACTATGGCTACACCTTC
cdr3_aa: CASSRGRSNYGYTF